This is a list of T cell receptor beta chains from one sample in a study of CD8+ T cells in alopecia areata. The protocol was immunoSEQ multiplex PCR, while the TCRdb copy is restricted to in-frame clones and leaves out a portion. The sample records roughly 200,000 clones, 45% to 65% being singletons. This sample comprised CD4+ T cells sorted from blood, obtained at week 4, from a patient treated with tofacitinib. These TCRs come from a human donor with alopecia areata. The CDR3 runs from the conserved cysteine through the conserved F or W. A D gene is named only where the DNA matches it firmly. Expanded clones are given a class, and other clones once, few, many or no size at all.

few	TRBV2	TRBJ2-2	13	-	CASSLGYTGELFF	TGTGCCAGCAGTTTAGGATACACCGGGGAGCTGTTTTTT
-	TRBV7-6	TRBJ2-1	14	TRBD2	CATTGTSGDNEQFF	TGTGCCACCACCGGGACTAGCGGGGACAATGAGCAGTTCTTC
-	TRBV29-1	TRBJ1-1	13	-	CSVGLRFNTEAFF	TGCAGCGTTGGACTGAGATTTAACACTGAAGCTTTCTTT
-	TRBV27	TRBJ2-3	14	-	CASSPSRGGGTQYF	TGTGCCAGCAGCCCGTCCCGGGGAGGGGGTACGCAGTATTTT
-	TRBV5-1	TRBJ2-1	14	-	CASSPQSSYNEQFF	TGCGCCAGCAGCCCGCAGTCCTCCTACAATGAGCAGTTCTTC
-	TRBV11-2	TRBJ2-7	17	TRBD2	CASSLQQLAGGYHEQYF	TGTGCCAGCAGCTTACAACAGCTAGCGGGGGGTTATCACGAGCAGTACTTC
-	TRBV29-1	TRBJ2-7	14	-	CSVSYLGGKGEQYF	TGCAGCGTCTCATATCTGGGAGGAAAGGGCGAGCAGTACTTC
-	TRBV29-1	TRBJ1-1	13	TRBD1	CSVSGTVNTEAFF	TGCAGCGTCTCGGGGACAGTGAACACTGAAGCTTTCTTT
-	TRBV4-1	TRBJ1-2	13	-	CASSQGQGNGYTF	TGCGCCAGCAGCCAGGGGCAGGGGAATGGCTACACCTTC
few	TRBV4-3	TRBJ1-2	13	-	CASSQVEGLGYTF	TGCGCCAGCAGCCAAGTGGAAGGATTGGGCTACACCTTC
few	TRBV29-1	TRBJ1-2	14	-	CSVEAGAKGYGYTF	TGCAGCGTTGAGGCAGGCGCTAAGGGCTATGGCTACACCTTC
-	TRBV27	TRBJ2-7	17	TRBD2	CASSSVGLAGNSYEQYF	TGTGCCAGCAGTTCCGTTGGACTAGCGGGGAACTCCTACGAGCAGTACTTC
few	TRBV18	TRBJ2-7	13	-	CASSPLGGYEQYF	TGTGCCAGCTCACCATTAGGGGGCTACGAGCAGTACTTC
-	TRBV4-1	TRBJ1-6	16	TRBD1	CASSQPRQGERSPLHF	TGCGCCAGCAGCCAACCACGACAGGGGGAACGATCACCCCTCCACTTT
-	TRBV15	TRBJ1-3	17	-	CATSTTGVGVGGNTIYF	TGTGCCACCAGCACCACCGGGGTCGGGGTAGGCGGAAACACCATATATTTT
few	TRBV19	TRBJ2-7	14	TRBD1	CASRAGTGRGEQYF	TGTGCCAGTAGGGCCGGGACAGGTCGGGGTGAGCAGTACTTC
-	TRBV29-1	TRBJ1-3	11	-	CSVMQMDTIYF	TGCAGCGTGATGCAGATGGACACCATATATTTT
-	TRBV4-1	TRBJ2-1	16	-	CASSQGVSSSHNEQFF	TGCGCCAGCAGCCAAGGGGTCAGTTCGAGTCACAATGAGCAGTTCTTC
-	TRBV9	TRBJ2-7	13	-	CASSYTTGSEQYF	TGTGCCAGCAGCTATACAACAGGGAGCGAGCAGTACTTC
-	TRBV6-5	TRBJ1-5	15	-	CASRTGTNSNQPQHF	TGTGCCAGCAGGACCGGGACAAATAGCAATCAGCCCCAGCATTTT
once	TRBV11-2	TRBJ1-2	14	-	CASSLPGETYGYTF	TGTGCCAGCAGCCTCCCAGGGGAGACCTATGGCTACACCTTC
few	TRBV2	TRBJ1-4	13	-	CASRRDPPEKLFF	TGTGCCAGCAGGAGGGACCCTCCTGAAAAACTGTTTTTT
-	TRBV28	TRBJ2-3	15	TRBD2	CASRRTSPLTDTQYF	TGTGCCAGCAGAAGGACTAGTCCCCTCACAGATACGCAGTATTTT
-	TRBV29-1	TRBJ2-2	16	-	CSVEIYRTANTGELFF	TGCAGCGTCGAAATTTACAGGACTGCGAACACCGGGGAGCTGTTTTTT
-	TRBV29-1	TRBJ2-5	14	-	CSVRLRGLGETQYF	TGCAGCGTTCGGCTAAGGGGCTTAGGAGAGACCCAGTACTTC
-	TRBV6-5	TRBJ1-2	13	-	CASSVDSRDGYTF	TGTGCCAGCAGTGTGGACAGTAGGGATGGCTACACCTTC
-	TRBV30	TRBJ1-2	13	-	CAWSTTGARGYTF	TGTGCCTGGAGTACCACGGGGGCGCGTGGCTACACCTTC
-	TRBV30	TRBJ2-2	17	-	CAWSGGLSGDHTGELFF	TGTGCCTGGAGTGGGGGCCTGTCCGGTGATCACACCGGGGAGCTGTTTTTT
-	TRBV19	TRBJ1-5	15	-	CASSIGGGAVRPQHF	TGTGCCAGTAGTATAGGAGGGGGAGCGGTAAGGCCCCAGCATTTT
-	TRBV2	TRBJ1-2	12	-	CASKGRGYGYTF	TGTGCCAGCAAGGGCAGGGGCTATGGCTACACCTTC
-	TRBV18	TRBJ1-4	15	-	CASSPRGAEAEKLFF	TGTGCCAGCTCACCACGGGGCGCGGAGGCTGAAAAACTGTTTTTT
-	TRBV4-3	TRBJ2-1	17	-	CASSQNSGTFPYNEQFF	TGCGCCAGCAGCCAAAATTCCGGGACATTTCCCTACAATGAGCAGTTCTTC
-	TRBV29-1	TRBJ2-5	13	TRBD2	CSVRAGGPGTQYF	TGCAGCGTCCGAGCGGGGGGGCCGGGGACCCAGTACTTC
-	TRBV5-1	TRBJ2-1	16	-	CASSPMGTASYNEQFF	TGCGCCAGCAGTCCTATGGGGACCGCCTCCTACAATGAGCAGTTCTTC
-	TRBV5-1	TRBJ1-1	12	-	CASRYANTEAFF	TGCGCCAGCAGGTACGCTAACACTGAAGCTTTCTTT
-	TRBV29-1	TRBJ2-3	18	TRBD2	CSVSTSGGGLWATDTQYF	TGCAGCGTCTCTACTAGCGGGGGGGGCCTTTGGGCGACAGATACGCAGTATTTT
-	TRBV30	TRBJ1-2	13	-	CAWLAGVNYGYTF	TGTGCCTGGCTAGCAGGGGTTAACTATGGCTACACCTTC
-	TRBV7-9	TRBJ2-5	11	-	CATGEEETQYF	TGTGCCACCGGGGAGGAAGAGACCCAGTACTTC
-	TRBV25-1	TRBJ1-4	13	-	CASSRSAGEKLFF	TGTGCCAGCAGCCGATCGGCCGGAGAAAAACTGTTTTTT
-	TRBV29-1	TRBJ2-5	15	TRBD2	CSVLPGLAGLETQYF	TGCAGCGTTCTTCCGGGACTAGCGGGTCTGGAGACCCAGTACTTC
-	TRBV7-9	TRBJ2-5	16	TRBD2	CASRFKAGVIQETQYF	TGTGCCAGCAGATTCAAAGCGGGGGTGATCCAAGAGACCCAGTACTTC
few	TRBV28	TRBJ2-5	13	-	CASSLRTIATQYF	TGTGCCAGCAGTTTGCGGACTATTGCGACCCAGTACTTC
few	TRBV10-3	TRBJ2-7	17	TRBD2	CAISRTSGGAEGYEQYF	TGTGCCATCAGCCGGACTAGCGGGGGGGCCGAGGGGTACGAGCAGTACTTC
-	TRBV11-2	TRBJ2-1	14	-	CASSLDRSRNEQFF	TGTGCCAGCAGCTTAGATCGTTCGAGGAATGAGCAGTTCTTC
-	TRBV25-1	TRBJ2-2	16	-	CASSESLAGNTGELFF	TGTGCCAGCAGTGAATCCCTGGCAGGGAACACCGGGGAGCTGTTTTTT
-	TRBV4-1	TRBJ1-1	17	TRBD1	CASSQRILGQGNTEAFF	TGCGCCAGCAGCCAACGCATCCTAGGACAGGGGAACACTGAAGCTTTCTTT
-	TRBV28	TRBJ1-4	12	-	CASGLGNEKLFF	TGTGCCAGCGGTTTGGGAAATGAAAAACTGTTTTTT
-	TRBV4-1	TRBJ1-5	15	TRBD1	CASSQRDRGNQPQHF	TGCGCCAGCAGCCAACGGGACAGGGGGAATCAGCCCCAGCATTTT
-	TRBV6-5	TRBJ2-4	13	TRBD2	CASTTSGKNIQYF	TGTGCCAGCACCACTAGCGGAAAAAACATTCAGTACTTC
-	TRBV9	TRBJ2-5	15	-	CASSVTDYAKETQYF	TGTGCCAGCAGCGTTACGGACTATGCGAAAGAGACCCAGTACTTC
-	TRBV5-6	TRBJ2-5	16	TRBD1	CASSSFRDRGQETQYF	TGTGCCAGCAGCTCATTCCGGGACAGGGGCCAAGAGACCCAGTACTTC
-	TRBV7-2	TRBJ1-2	12	-	CASSLGQGGYTF	TGTGCCAGCAGCTTAGGGCAGGGCGGCTACACCTTC
-	TRBV5-6	TRBJ1-1	13	-	CASSLYQNTEAFF	TGTGCCAGCAGCTTGTACCAGAACACTGAAGCTTTCTTT